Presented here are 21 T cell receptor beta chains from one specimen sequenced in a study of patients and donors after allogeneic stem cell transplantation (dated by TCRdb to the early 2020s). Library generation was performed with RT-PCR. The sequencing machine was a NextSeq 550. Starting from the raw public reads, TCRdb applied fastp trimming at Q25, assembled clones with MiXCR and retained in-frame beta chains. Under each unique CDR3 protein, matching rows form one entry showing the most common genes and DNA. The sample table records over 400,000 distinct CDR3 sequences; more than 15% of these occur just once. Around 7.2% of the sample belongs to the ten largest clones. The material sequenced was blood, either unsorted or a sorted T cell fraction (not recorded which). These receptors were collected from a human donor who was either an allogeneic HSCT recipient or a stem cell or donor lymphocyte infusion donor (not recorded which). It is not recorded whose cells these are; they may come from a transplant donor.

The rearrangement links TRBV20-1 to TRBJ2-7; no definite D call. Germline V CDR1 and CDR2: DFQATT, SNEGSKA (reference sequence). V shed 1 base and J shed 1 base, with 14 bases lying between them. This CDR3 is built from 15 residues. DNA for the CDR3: TGCAGTGCTAGAGGAATGGGGAAGGCGTCCTACGAGCAGTACTTC. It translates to CSARGMGKASYEQYF.

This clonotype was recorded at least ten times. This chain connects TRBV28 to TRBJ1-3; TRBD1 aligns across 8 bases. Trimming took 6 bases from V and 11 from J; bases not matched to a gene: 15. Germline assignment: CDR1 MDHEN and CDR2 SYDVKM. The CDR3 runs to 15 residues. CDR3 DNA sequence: TGTGCCAGCAGGCCGAGGGACAGGTTCGGTTCACCCATATATTTT. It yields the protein CASRPRDRFGSPIYF.

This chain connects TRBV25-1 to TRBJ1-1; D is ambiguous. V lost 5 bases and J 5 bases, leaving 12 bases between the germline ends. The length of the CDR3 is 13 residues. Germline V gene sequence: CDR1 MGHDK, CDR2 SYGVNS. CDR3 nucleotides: TGTGCCAGCAGTACTAATACGGAGACTGAAGCTTTCTTT. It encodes CASSTNTETEAFF.

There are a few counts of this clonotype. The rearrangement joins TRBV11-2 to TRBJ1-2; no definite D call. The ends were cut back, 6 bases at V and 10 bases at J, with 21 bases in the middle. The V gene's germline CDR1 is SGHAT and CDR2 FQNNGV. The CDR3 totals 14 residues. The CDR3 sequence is CASRSGPREVFYTF. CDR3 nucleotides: TGTGCCAGCAGATCCGGGCCTCGGGAAGTATTCTACACCTTC.

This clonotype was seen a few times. CDR3 bases: TGTGCCAGCAGTTACTTGGGCCACAATGAGCAGTTCTTC. Its protein product is CASSYLGHNEQFF. J is TRBJ2-1 and V is TRBV6-2 or TRBV6-3; D is ambiguous. V was clipped by 1 base and J by 5 bases, with 6 bases between them. The CDR3 runs to 13 residues. CDR1 MNHEY and CDR2 SVGEGT come from the germline V gene.

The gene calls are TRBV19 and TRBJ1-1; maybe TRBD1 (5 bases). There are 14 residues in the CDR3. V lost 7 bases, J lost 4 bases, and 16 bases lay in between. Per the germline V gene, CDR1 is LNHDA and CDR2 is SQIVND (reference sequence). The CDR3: CASTSQGGFTEAFF. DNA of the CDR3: TGTGCCAGTACTTCTCAGGGTGGTTTCACTGAAGCTTTCTTT.

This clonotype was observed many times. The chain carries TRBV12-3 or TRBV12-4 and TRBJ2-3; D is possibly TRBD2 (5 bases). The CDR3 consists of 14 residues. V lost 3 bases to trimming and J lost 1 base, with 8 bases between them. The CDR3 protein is CASSFRRGTDTQYF. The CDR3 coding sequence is TGTGCCAGCAGTTTTCGGCGGGGCACAGATACGCAGTATTTT.

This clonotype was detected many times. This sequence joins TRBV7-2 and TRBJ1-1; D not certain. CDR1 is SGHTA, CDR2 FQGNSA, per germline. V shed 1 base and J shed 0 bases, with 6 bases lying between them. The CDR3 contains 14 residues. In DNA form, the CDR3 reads TGTGCCAGCAGCTTAGAACAATTGAACACTGAAGCTTTCTTT. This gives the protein CASSLEQLNTEAFF.

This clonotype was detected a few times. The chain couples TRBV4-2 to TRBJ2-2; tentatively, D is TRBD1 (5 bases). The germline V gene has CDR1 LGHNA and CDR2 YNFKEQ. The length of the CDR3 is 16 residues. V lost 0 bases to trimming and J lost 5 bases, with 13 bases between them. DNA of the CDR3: TGTGCCAGCAGCCAAGATCAGAGACAGCCTACCGGGGAGCTGTTTTTT. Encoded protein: CASSQDQRQPTGELFF.

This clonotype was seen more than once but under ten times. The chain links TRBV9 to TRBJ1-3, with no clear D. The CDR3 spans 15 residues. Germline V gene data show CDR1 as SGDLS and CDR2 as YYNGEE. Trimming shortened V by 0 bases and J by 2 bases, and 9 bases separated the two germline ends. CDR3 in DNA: TGTGCCAGCAGCGTAGGAATGCAGGCTGGAAACACCATATATTTT. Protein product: CASSVGMQAGNTIYF.

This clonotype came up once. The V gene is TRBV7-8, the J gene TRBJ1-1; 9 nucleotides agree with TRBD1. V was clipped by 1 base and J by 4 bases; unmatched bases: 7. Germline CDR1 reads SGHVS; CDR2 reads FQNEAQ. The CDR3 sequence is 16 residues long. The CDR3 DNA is TGTGCCAGCAGCTTAGAGGCCGGGACAGGGACCACTGAAGCTTTCTTT. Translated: CASSLEAGTGTTEAFF.

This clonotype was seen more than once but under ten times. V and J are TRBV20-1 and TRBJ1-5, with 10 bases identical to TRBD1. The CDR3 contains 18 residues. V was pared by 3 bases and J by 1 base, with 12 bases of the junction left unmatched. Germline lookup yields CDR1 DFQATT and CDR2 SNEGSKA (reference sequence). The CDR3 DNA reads TGCAGTGCTAGTCGAAGGGACAGGGGAATAGTGAGCAATCAGCCCCAGCATTTT. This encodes CSASRRDRGIVSNQPQHF.

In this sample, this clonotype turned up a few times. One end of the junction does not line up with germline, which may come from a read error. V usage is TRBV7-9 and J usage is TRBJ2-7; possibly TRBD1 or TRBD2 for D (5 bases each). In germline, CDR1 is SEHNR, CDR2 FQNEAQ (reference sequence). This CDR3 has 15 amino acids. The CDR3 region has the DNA TGTTCCAGCTCCGGGACCGGGTCCCTCTTAGGTGAGCAGTACTTC. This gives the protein CSSSGTGSLLGEQYF.

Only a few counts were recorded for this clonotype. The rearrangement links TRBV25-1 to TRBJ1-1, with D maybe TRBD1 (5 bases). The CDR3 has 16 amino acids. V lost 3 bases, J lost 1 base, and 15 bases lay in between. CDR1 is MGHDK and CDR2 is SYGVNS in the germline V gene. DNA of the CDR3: TGTGCCAGCAGTGAGTTGGGACGGGCATCGAACACTGAAGCTTTCTTT. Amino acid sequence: CASSELGRASNTEAFF. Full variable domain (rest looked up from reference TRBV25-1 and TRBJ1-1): EADIYQTPRYLVIGTGKKITLECSQTMGHDKMYWYQQDPGMELHLIHYSYGVNSTEKGDLSSESTVSRIRTEHFPLTLESARPSHTSQYLCASSELGRASNTEAFFGQGTRLTVV.

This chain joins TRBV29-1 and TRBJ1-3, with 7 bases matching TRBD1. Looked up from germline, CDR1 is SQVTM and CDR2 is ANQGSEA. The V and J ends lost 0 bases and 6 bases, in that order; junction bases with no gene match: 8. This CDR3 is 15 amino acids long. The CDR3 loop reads CSVEERQGYENTIYF. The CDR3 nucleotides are TGCAGCGTTGAAGAGAGACAGGGTTATGAAAACACCATATATTTT.

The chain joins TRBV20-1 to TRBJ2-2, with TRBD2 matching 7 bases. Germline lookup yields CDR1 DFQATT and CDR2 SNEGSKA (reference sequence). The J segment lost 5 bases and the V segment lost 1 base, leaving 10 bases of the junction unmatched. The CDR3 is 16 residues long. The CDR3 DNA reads TGCAGTGCTAGAGGCATGGGAGGGCCTTGGACCGGGGAGCTGTTTTTT. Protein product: CSARGMGGPWTGELFF.

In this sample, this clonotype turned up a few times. The CDR3 sequence is CASREGPSLYNEQFF. Written as DNA, the CDR3 is TGTGCCAGCAGGGAGGGTCCTTCGTTGTACAATGAGCAGTTCTTC. This rearrangement joins TRBV7-3 to TRBJ2-1; possible D gene TRBD2, 6 bases. This CDR3 has 15 amino acids. The germline V and J ends were trimmed by 6 bases and 4 bases, with 16 bases remaining between them. From germline, CDR1 is SGHTA and CDR2 FQGTGA.

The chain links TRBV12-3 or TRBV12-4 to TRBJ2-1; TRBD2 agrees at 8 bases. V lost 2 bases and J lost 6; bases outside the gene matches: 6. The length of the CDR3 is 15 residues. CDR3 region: CASSLNGRVSNEQFF. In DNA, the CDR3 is TGTGCCAGCAGTTTAAACGGGAGGGTCAGCAATGAGCAGTTCTTC.

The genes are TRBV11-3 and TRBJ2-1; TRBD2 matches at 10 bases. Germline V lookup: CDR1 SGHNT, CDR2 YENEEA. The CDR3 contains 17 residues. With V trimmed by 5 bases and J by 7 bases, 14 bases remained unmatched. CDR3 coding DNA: TGTGCCAGCAGCCCTTGGGCTAGCGGGAGCCGAGGGAATGAGCAGTTCTTC. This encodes CASSPWASGSRGNEQFF.

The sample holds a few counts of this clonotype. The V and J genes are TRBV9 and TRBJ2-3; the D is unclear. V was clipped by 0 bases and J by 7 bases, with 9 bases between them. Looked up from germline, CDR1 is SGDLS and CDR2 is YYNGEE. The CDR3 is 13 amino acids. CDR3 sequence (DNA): TGTGCCAGCAGCGTAGTGTCGGGTAATACGCAGTATTTT. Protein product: CASSVVSGNTQYF.

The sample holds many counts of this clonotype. The CDR3 bases are TGTGCCAGCAGGTCCGGGCTCCCGCTCAATGAGCAGTTCTTC. As protein: CASRSGLPLNEQFF. This chain links TRBV12-3 or TRBV12-4 with TRBJ2-1, with no clear D. V was trimmed by 6 bases and J by 6 bases, leaving 15 bases between them. The CDR3 is made up of 14 amino acids.